The present T cell receptor (beta chain) was sequenced within a study of T cells after yellow fever vaccination. Study in general: Some fractions had low cell numbers, and these were prepared with SMART-Seq v4 Ultra Low Input. General study results and limits: Contaminants from the bulk population, in the form of abundant clonotypes, could be found in FACS-sorted repertoires. The appearance of a small share of clonotypes in both CD4 and CD8 compartments was observed.

This clonotype came up a few times. The target antigen is unknown. CDR3 size: 14 residues. Trimming removed 3 bases at V and 4 bases at J, with 10 bases between. CDR1 and CDR2 from the germline V gene are SGHRS and YFSETQ. Using its own MiXCR run on the 5' RACE reads, TCRdb lists one record per CDR3 protein. The data show under 550,000 distinct CDR3 sequences, about a fifth seen once. The sequenced sample was PBMCs, obtained about 21 days after the first yellow fever vaccination. The origin of this receptor is a man aged 18 to 30 who received the YFV17D yellow fever vaccine. The chain is built from TRBV5-1 and TRBJ2-2; D may be TRBD2 (5 bases). The DNA for the CDR3 is TGCGCCAGCAGCTCCTCTAGCACCACCGGGGAGCTGTTTTTT. It translates to CASSSSSTTGELFF.